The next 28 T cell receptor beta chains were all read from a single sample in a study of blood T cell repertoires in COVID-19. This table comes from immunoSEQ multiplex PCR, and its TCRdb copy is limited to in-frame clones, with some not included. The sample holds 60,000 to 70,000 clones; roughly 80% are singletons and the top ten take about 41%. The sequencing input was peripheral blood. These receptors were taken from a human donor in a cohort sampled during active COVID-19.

CDR3 DNA: TGTGCCAGCAGCTACTATTCTAGTGCTGAAGCTTTCTTT. Protein: CASSYYSSAEAFF. This chain connects TRBV11-3 to TRBJ1-1; D ambiguous. CDR3 size: 13 residues. In germline, CDR1 is SGHNT, CDR2 YENEEA. Trimming left V 4 bases short and J 6 bases short, with 12 bases between.

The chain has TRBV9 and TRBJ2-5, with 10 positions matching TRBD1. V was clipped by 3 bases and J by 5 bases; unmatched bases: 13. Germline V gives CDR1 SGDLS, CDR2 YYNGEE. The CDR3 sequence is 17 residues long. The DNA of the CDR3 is TGTGCCAGCAGCGCGGGAGGGGACAGGGGAAGAAAGGAGACCCAGTACTTC. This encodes CASSAGGDRGRKETQYF.

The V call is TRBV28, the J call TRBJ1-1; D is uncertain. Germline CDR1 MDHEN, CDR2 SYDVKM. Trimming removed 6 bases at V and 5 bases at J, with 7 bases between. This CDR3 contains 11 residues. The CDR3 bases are TGTGCCAGCAGGGGGAGGACTGAAGCTTTCTTT. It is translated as CASRGRTEAFF.

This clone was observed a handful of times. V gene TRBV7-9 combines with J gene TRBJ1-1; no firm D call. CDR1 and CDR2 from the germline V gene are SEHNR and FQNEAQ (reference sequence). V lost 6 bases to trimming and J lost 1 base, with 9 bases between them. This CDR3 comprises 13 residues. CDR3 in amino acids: CASRHSGNTEAFF. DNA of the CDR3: TGTGCCAGCAGGCATTCCGGGAACACTGAAGCTTTCTTT.

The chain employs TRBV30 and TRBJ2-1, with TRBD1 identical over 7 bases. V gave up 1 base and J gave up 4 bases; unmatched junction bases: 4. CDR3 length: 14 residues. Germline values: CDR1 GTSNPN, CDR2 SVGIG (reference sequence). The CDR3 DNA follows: TGTGCCTGGAGTGATCCGGGACAGTACAATGAGCAGTTCTTC. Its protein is CAWSDPGQYNEQFF. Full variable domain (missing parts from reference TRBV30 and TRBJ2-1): SQTIHQWPATLVQPVGSPLSLECTVEGTSNPNLYWYRQAAGRGLQLLFYSVGIGQISSEVPQNLSASRPQDRQFILSSKKLLLSDSGFYLCAWSDPGQYNEQFFGPGTRLTVL.

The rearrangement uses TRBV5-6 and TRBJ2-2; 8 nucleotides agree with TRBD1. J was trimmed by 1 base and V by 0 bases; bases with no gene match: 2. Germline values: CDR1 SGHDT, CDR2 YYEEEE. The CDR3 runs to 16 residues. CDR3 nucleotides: TGTGCCAGCAGCTTGGATGGACAGGGGAACACCGGGGAGCTGTTTTTT. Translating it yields CASSLDGQGNTGELFF. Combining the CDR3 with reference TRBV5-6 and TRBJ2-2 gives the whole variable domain DAGVTQSPTHLIKTRGQQVTLRCSPKSGHDTVSWYQQALGQGPQFIFQYYEEEERQRGNFPDRFSGHQFPNYSSELNVNALLLGDSALYLCASSLDGQGNTGELFFGEGSRLTVL.

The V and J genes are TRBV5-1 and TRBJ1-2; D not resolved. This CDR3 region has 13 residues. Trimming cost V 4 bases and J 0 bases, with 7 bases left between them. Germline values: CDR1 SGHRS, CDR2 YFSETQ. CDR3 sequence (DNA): TGCGCCAGCAGCCAGACACCTAACTATGGCTACACCTTC. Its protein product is CASSQTPNYGYTF.

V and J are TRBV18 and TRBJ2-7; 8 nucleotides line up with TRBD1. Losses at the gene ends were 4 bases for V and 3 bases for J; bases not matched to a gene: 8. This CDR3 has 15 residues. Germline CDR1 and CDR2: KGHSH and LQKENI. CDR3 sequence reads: CASSLGQGGVYEQYF. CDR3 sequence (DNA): TGTGCCAGCTCACTTGGACAGGGTGGGGTCTACGAGCAGTACTTC.

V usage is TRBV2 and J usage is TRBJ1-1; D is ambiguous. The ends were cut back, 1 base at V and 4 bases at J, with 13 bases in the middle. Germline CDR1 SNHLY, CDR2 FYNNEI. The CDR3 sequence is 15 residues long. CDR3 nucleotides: TGTGCCAGCAGTGAAGATAGCGCCTCTCGCACTGAAGCTTTCTTT. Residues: CASSEDSASRTEAFF.

CDR3 amino acids: CASSLGQSFTEAFF. The CDR3 coding sequence is TGTGCCAGCAGTTTGGGGCAGTCCTTCACTGAAGCTTTCTTT. The rearrangement joins TRBV27 to TRBJ1-1, with D possibly matching TRBD1 (5 bases). Per germline, CDR1 MNHEY and CDR2 SMNVEV (reference sequence). Trimming took off 3 bases at V and 4 bases at J, with 12 bases between the two ends. The CDR3 sequence is 14 residues long.

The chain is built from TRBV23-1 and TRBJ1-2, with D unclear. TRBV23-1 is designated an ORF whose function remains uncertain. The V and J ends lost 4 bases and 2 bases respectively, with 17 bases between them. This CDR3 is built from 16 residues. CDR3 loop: CASSLGYMEGNYGYTF. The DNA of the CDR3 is TGCGCCAGCAGTCTTGGTTATATGGAGGGAAACTATGGCTACACCTTC.

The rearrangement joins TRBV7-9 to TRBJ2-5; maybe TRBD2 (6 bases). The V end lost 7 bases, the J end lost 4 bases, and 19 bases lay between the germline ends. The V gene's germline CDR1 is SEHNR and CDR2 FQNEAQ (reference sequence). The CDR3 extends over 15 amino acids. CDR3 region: CASTPTWGERETQYF. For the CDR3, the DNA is TGTGCCAGCACCCCGACTTGGGGGGAGCGAGAGACCCAGTACTTC.

The CDR3 DNA is TGTGCCAGCAGCTTGGTGGCAGCTAGCTCTGGAAACACCATATATTTT. It encodes CASSLVAASSGNTIYF. The chain combines TRBV5-6 with TRBJ1-3, with D unresolved. The CDR3 consists of 16 residues. The V end was cut by 0 bases, the J end by 0 bases, with 10 bases between. Germline-derived CDR1 and CDR2 are SGHDT and YYEEEE. The full variable domain, its missing parts supplied by reference TRBV5-6 and TRBJ1-3, is DAGVTQSPTHLIKTRGQQVTLRCSPKSGHDTVSWYQQALGQGPQFIFQYYEEEERQRGNFPDRFSGHQFPNYSSELNVNALLLGDSALYLCASSLVAASSGNTIYFGEGSWLTVV.

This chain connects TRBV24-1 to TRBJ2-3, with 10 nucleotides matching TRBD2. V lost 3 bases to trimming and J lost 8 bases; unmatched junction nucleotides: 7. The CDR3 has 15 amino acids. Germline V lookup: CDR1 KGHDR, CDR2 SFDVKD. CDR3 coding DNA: TGTGCCACCAGTGATAGGAGCGGGGGGGCCGCTACGCAGTATTTT. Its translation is CATSDRSGGAATQYF.

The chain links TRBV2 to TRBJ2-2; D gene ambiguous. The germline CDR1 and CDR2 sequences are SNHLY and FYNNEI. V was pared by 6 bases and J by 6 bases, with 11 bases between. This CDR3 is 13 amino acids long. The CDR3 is CASSPQAAGELFF. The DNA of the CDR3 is TGTGCCAGCAGCCCCCAGGCCGCCGGGGAGCTGTTTTTT.

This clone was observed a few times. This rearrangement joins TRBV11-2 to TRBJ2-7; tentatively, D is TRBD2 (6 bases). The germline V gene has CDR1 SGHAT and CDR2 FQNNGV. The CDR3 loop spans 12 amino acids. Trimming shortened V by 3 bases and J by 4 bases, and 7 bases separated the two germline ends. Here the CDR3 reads CASSFGGYEQYF. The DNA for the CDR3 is TGTGCCAGCAGCTTCGGGGGTTACGAGCAGTACTTC.

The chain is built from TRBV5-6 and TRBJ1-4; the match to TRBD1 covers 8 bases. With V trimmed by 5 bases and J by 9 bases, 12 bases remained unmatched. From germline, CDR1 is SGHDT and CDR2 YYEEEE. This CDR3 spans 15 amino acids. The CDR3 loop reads CASSPPDRARKKLFF. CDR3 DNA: TGTGCCAGCAGTCCTCCGGACAGGGCGCGCAAAAAACTGTTTTTT.

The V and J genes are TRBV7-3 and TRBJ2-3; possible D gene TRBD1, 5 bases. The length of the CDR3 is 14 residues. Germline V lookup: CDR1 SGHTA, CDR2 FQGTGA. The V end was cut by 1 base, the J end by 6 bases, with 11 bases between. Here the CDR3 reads CASSLRDGADTQYF. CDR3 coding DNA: TGTGCCAGCAGCTTAAGGGATGGGGCTGATACGCAGTATTTT.

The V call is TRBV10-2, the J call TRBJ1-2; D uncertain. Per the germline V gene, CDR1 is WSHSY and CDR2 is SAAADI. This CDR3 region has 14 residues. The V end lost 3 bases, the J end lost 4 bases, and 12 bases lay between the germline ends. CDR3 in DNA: TGCGCCAGCAGTGAAAGGGCGGAGGGCTATGGCTACACCTTC. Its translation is CASSERAEGYGYTF.

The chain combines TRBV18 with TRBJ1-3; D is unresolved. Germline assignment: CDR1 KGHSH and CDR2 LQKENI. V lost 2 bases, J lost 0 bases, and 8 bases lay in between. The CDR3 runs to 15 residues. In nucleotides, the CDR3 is TGTGCCAGCTCACCAGGGCAGTACTCTGGAAACACCATATATTTT. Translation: CASSPGQYSGNTIYF.

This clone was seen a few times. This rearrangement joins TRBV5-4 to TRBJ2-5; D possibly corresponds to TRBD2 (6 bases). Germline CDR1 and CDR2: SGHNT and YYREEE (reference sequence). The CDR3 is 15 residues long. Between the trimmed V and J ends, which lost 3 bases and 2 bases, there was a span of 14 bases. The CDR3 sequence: CASSSGGQAQETQYF. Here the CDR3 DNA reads TGTGCCAGCAGCTCAGGAGGGCAGGCGCAAGAGACCCAGTACTTC.

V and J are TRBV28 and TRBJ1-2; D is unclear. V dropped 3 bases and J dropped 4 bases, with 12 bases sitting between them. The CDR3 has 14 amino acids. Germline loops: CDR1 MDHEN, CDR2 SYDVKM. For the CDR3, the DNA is TGTGCCAGCAGTTTCCACAGCCGCGTCTATGGCTACACCTTC. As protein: CASSFHSRVYGYTF.

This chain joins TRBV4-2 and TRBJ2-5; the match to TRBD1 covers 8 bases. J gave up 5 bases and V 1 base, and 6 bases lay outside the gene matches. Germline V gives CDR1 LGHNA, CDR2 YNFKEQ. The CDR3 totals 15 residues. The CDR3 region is CASSQVQGAGETQYF. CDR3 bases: TGTGCCAGCAGCCAAGTTCAGGGGGCGGGGGAGACCCAGTACTTC.

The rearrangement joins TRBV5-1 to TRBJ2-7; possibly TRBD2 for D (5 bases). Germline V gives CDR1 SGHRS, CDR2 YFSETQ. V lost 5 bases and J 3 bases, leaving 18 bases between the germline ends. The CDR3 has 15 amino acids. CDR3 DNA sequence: TGCGCCAGCAGTTTATCGACTACCATAGGCTACGAGCAGTACTTC. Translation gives CASSLSTTIGYEQYF.

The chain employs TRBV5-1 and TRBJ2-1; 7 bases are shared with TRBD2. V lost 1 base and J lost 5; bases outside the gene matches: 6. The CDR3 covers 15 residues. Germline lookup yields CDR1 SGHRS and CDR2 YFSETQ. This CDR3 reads CASSLLAGFDNEQFF. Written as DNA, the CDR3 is TGCGCCAGCAGCTTGTTAGCGGGCTTTGACAATGAGCAGTTCTTC.

CDR3 region: CASSPSHRGQQFF. The DNA of the CDR3 is TGTGCCAGTAGTCCCAGTCACAGGGGGCAACAGTTCTTC. V gene TRBV19 combines with J gene TRBJ2-1; 9 bases line up with TRBD1. This CDR3 spans 13 amino acids. CDR1 and CDR2 from the germline V gene are LNHDA and SQIVND (reference sequence). The V segment lost 5 bases and the J segment 13 bases; nucleotides outside the gene matches: 9.

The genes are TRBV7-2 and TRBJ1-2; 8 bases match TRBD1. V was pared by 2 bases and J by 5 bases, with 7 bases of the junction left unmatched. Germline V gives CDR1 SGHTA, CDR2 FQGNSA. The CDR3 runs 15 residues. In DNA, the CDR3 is TGTGCCAGCAGCTTACAGGGGGCAGTTAGTTATGGCTACACCTTC. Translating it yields CASSLQGAVSYGYTF.

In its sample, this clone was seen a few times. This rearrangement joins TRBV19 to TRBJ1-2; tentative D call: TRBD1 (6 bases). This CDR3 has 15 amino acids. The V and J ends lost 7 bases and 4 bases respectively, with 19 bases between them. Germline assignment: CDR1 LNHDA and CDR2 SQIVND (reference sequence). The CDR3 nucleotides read TGTGCCAGTACCGCCGACAGGAAGAACACCTATGGCTACACCTTC. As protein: CASTADRKNTYGYTF.